This paragraph reports one TCR beta chain. As yet, its antigen is unknown. Study-wide points: Tumor-infiltrating Treg TCR alpha and beta sequences overlapped most with tumor naive CD4+ T cells, then blood naive. The larger-cohort validation was restricted to a single TCR beta V-J rearrangement rather than whole repertoires.

After constant-region reverse-primer amplification, full-length variable regions underwent semi-nested PCR with Nested Universal Primer A. TCRdb fed the 5' RACE reads into MiXCR, producing one record per CDR3 protein. The profile shows 40,000 to 55,000 distinct CDR3 sequences, more than 20% of them singletons. This CDR3 spans 13 amino acids. The germline V gene has CDR1 SGHDN and CDR2 FVKESK. The V end lost 0 bases, the J end lost 4 bases, and 6 bases lay between the germline ends. The sorted Tregs were CD4+CD25+CD127-/low cells. The chain joins TRBV14 to TRBJ1-1, with unresolved D. Sequenced sample: Tregs sorted from a lymph node. The TCR originated in a female donor with breast cancer. CDR3 sequence: CASSQDWGTEAFF. CDR3 DNA sequence: TGTGCCAGCAGCCAAGATTGGGGCACTGAAGCTTTCTTT.